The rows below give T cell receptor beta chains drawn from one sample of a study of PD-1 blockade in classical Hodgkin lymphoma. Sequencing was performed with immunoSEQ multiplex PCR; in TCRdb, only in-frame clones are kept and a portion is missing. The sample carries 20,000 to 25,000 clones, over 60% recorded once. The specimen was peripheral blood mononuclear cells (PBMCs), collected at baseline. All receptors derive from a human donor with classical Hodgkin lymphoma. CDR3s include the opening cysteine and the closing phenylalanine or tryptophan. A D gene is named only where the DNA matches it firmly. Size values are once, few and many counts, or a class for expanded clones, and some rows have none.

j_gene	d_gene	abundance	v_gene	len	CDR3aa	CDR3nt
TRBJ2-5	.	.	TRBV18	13	CASSPVVGKTQYF	TGTGCCAGCTCACCAGTAGTTGGCAAGACCCAGTACTTC
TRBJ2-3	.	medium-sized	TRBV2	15	CASSPLEGDTDTQYF	TGTGCCAGCAGTCCCCTGGAGGGAGACACAGATACGCAGTATTTT
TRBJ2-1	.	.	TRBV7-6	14	CASSLVRQGGEQFF	TGTGCCAGCAGCTTAGTCCGGCAGGGAGGTGAGCAGTTCTTC
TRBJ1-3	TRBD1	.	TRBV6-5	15	CASSYQGATGNTIYF	TGTGCCAGCAGTTACCAGGGGGCCACTGGAAACACCATATATTTT
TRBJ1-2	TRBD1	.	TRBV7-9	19	CASSNRGEGGQGQIYGYTF	TGTGCCAGCAGCAACAGGGGTGAGGGTGGACAGGGACAAATCTATGGCTACACCTTC
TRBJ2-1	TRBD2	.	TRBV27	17	CASSLLQTGTSMNEQFF	TGTGCCAGCAGTTTACTTCAGACAGGGACTAGCATGAATGAGCAGTTCTTC
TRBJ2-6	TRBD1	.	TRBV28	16	CASSPHRGSGANVLTF	TGTGCCAGCAGTCCCCACAGGGGCTCTGGGGCCAACGTCCTGACTTTC
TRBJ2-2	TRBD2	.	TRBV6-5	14	CASSLGLAAGELFF	TGTGCCAGCAGCCTTGGACTAGCGGCCGGGGAGCTGTTTTTT
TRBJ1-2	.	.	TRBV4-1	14	CASSQDPGDYGYTF	TGCGCCAGCAGCCAAGATCCAGGAGACTATGGCTACACCTTC
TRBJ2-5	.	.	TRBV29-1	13	CSARTDTGETQYF	TGCAGCGCAAGGACGGATACCGGGGAGACCCAGTACTTC
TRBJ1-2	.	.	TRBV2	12	CASSRTDYGYTF	TGTGCCAGCAGTCGGACGGATTATGGCTACACCTTC
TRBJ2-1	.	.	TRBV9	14	CASSVEPLYNEQFF	TGTGCCAGCAGCGTAGAACCGCTTTACAATGAGCAGTTCTTC
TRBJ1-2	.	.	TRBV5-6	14	CASSFLDREDGYTF	TGTGCCAGCAGCTTCTTGGATCGGGAGGACGGCTACACCTTC
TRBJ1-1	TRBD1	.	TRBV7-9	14	CASSARQGYTEAFF	TGTGCCAGCAGCGCTAGACAGGGGTACACTGAAGCTTTCTTT
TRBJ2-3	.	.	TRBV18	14	CASSPNRATDTQYF	TGTGCCAGCTCACCCAACCGGGCCACAGATACGCAGTATTTT
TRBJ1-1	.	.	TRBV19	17	CASSPLYRVGVGTEAFF	TGTGCCAGTAGTCCCCTCTACAGGGTTGGGGTGGGCACTGAAGCTTTCTTT
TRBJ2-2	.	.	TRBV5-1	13	CASSSPGTGELFF	TGCGCCAGCAGCTCCCCCGGTACCGGGGAGCTGTTTTTT
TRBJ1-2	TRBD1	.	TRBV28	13	CASRAGTGDGYTF	TGTGCCAGCAGGGCCGGGACAGGGGATGGCTACACCTTC
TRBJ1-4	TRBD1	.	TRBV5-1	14	CASSIGGVGEKLFF	TGCGCCAGCAGCATAGGGGGCGTCGGTGAAAAACTGTTTTTT
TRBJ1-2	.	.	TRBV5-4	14	CASSLRGIGVGYTF	TGTGCCAGCAGCTTGAGGGGTATAGGGGTAGGCTACACCTTC
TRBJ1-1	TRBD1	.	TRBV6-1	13	CAGSLQGASEAFF	TGTGCCGGATCGCTTCAGGGGGCGAGTGAAGCTTTCTTT
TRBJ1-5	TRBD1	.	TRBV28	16	CASRERGQGANQPQHF	TGTGCCAGCAGGGAACGGGGACAGGGGGCGAATCAGCCCCAGCATTTT
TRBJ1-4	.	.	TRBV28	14	CASRPRDLREKLFF	TGTGCCAGCAGACCCAGGGATCTTCGGGAAAAACTGTTTTTT
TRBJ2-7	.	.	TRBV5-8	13	CASSRRGGVEQYF	TGTGCCAGCAGCCGGCGAGGAGGGGTCGAGCAGTACTTC
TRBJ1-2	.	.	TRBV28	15	CASSWAGRLSYGYTF	TGTGCCAGCAGTTGGGCAGGCCGACTCTCCTATGGCTACACCTTC
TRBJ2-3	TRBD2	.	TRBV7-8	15	CVSSLSSGHTDTQYF	TGTGTCAGCAGCTTAAGTAGCGGGCACACAGATACGCAGTATTTT
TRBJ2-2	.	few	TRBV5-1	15	CASSLLSGVAGELFF	TGCGCCAGCAGCTTGCTCTCGGGGGTCGCCGGGGAGCTGTTTTTT
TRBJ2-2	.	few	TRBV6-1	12	CASSRRAGELFF	TGTGCCAGCTCCCGAAGGGCCGGGGAGCTGTTTTTT
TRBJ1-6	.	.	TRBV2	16	CASSEIRNSYNSPLHF	TGTGCCAGCAGTGAAATCAGGAACTCCTATAATTCACCCCTCCACTTT
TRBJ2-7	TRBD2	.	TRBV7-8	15	CASSLGLAGVGEQYF	TGTGCCAGCAGCTTAGGGCTAGCGGGAGTGGGAGAGCAGTACTTC
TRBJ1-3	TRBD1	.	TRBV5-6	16	CASSLKSGTGSDTIYF	TGTGCCAGCAGCTTGAAAAGTGGGACAGGGTCTGACACCATATATTTT
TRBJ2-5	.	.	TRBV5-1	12	CASEGGGETQYF	TGCGCCAGCGAGGGGGGCGGAGAGACCCAGTACTTC
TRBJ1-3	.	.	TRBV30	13	CAWSWGLGNTIYF	TGTGCCTGGAGTTGGGGACTCGGAAACACCATATATTTT
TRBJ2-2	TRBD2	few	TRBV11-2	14	CASSLAGGRGELFF	TGTGCCAGCAGCTTAGCGGGGGGGCGCGGGGAGCTGTTTTTT
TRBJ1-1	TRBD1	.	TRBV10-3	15	CAISGKGQTNTEAFF	TGTGCCATCAGTGGTAAGGGACAGACTAACACTGAAGCTTTCTTT
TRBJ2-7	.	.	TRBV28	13	CASSFRGAYEQYF	TGTGCCAGCAGTTTTAGGGGGGCCTACGAGCAGTACTTC
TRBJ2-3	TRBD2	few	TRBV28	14	CAIETSGGADTQYF	TGTGCCATCGAGACTAGCGGGGGGGCGGATACGCAGTATTTT
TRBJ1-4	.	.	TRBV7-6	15	CASSLGTDNNEKLFF	TGTGCCAGCAGCTTAGGTACAGATAATAATGAAAAACTGTTTTTT
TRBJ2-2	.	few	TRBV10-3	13	CAIAKQGTGELFF	TGTGCCATCGCAAAACAGGGTACCGGGGAGCTGTTTTTT
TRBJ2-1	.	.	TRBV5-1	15	CASSLSLQSYNEQFF	TGCGCCAGCAGCTTGTCACTACAATCCTACAATGAGCAGTTCTTC
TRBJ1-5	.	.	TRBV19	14	CASSIRRYNQPQHF	TGTGCCAGTAGTATACGCAGATACAATCAGCCCCAGCATTTT
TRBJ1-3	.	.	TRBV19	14	CASSMTVTGNTIYF	TGTGCCAGTAGTATGACTGTAACTGGAAACACCATATATTTT
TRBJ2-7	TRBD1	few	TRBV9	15	CASSSLQGRSTEQYF	TGTGCCAGCAGCTCGTTACAGGGGCGATCCACCGAGCAGTACTTC
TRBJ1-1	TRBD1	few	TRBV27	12	CASSLGTGEAFF	TGTGCCAGCAGTTTAGGGACAGGTGAAGCTTTCTTT
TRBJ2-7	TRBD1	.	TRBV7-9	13	CASSDRTGAEQYF	TGTGCCAGCAGCGACCGGACAGGGGCGGAGCAGTACTTC
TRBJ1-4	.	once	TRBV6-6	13	CASSNRELEKLFF	TGTGCCAGCAGTAACAGGGAACTTGAAAAACTGTTTTTT
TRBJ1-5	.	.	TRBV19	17	CASSIALLLIGSGTQHF	TGTGCCAGTAGTATAGCACTACTACTTATAGGTTCAGGGACCCAGCATTTT
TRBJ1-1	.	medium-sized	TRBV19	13	CASRPLGNTEAFF	TGTGCCAGTAGACCTCTAGGGAACACTGAAGCTTTCTTT
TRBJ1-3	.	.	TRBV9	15	CASSRGRGSGNTIYF	TGTGCCAGCAGCCGTGGTAGGGGCTCTGGAAACACCATATATTTT
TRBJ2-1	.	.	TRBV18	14	CASSRAGRDNEQFF	TGTGCCAGCTCACGCGCAGGGCGGGACAATGAGCAGTTCTTC
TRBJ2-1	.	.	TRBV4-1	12	CASSHWENEQFF	TGCGCCAGCAGCCACTGGGAAAATGAGCAGTTCTTC
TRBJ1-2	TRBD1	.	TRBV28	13	CASSYRGNYGYTF	TGTGCCAGCAGCTACAGGGGAAACTATGGCTACACCTTC
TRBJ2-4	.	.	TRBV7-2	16	CASSPRGVGAKNIQYF	TGTGCCAGCAGCCCGCGAGGGGTTGGTGCCAAAAACATTCAGTACTTC